A single sample gave rise to the 22 T cell receptor beta chains below, sequenced in a study of technical replicates of blood from a few donors. The table came from immunoSEQ multiplex PCR; TCRdb's copy has only in-frame clones and leaves some out. The table lists approximately 81,000 clones, about 81% of them singletons. Sequencing used PBMCs. The receptors derive from a human donor in good health. Some clones in this sample may be carry-over from other donors' samples.

This chain connects TRBV5-4 to TRBJ2-5, with TRBD2 identical over 14 bases. The germline V gene has CDR1 SGHNT and CDR2 YYREEE (reference sequence). The CDR3 totals 17 residues. V gave up 0 bases and J gave up 2 bases; unmatched junction bases: 3. The CDR3, as DNA: TGTGCCAGCAGCTTGGGGACTAGCGGGAGGCTTCAAGAGACCCAGTACTTC. Its translation is CASSLGTSGRLQETQYF.

The chain recombines TRBV4-1 with TRBJ1-4; a weak D match, TRBD1 (6 bases). Trimming took 4 bases from V and 5 from J, leaving 17 bases between them. This CDR3 is 16 amino acids long. Germline V lookup: CDR1 MGHRA, CDR2 YSYEKL. Here the CDR3 DNA reads TGCGCCAGCAGCCCCCCTCCAGGACAGTGGAATGAAAAACTGTTTTTT. Encoded protein: CASSPPPGQWNEKLFF.

The rearrangement uses TRBV7-2 and TRBJ2-7; the D gene is possibly TRBD2 (6 bases). The CDR3 covers 14 residues. V was cut by 3 bases and J by 6 bases, with 15 bases left in between. Germline V gives CDR1 SGHTA, CDR2 FQGNSA. The CDR3 DNA reads as TGTGCCAGCAGCTTGTTGGGAGGCGGGGCCGAGCAGTACTTC. This sequence encodes CASSLLGGGAEQYF.

This clone appeared a single time. The rearrangement uses TRBV30 and TRBJ1-2; D may be TRBD1 (5 bases). The CDR3 is 12 residues long. The germline V gene has CDR1 GTSNPN and CDR2 SVGIG (reference sequence). With 5 bases removed from V and 5 bases from J, the gap between germline ends came to 12 bases. CDR3: CAWGGYSYGYTF. The DNA for the CDR3 is TGTGCCTGGGGGGGGTACAGTTATGGCTACACCTTC.

This chain's CDR3 is CASSLDGLSNQPQHF. In DNA form, the CDR3 reads TGTGCCAGCAGCTTGGACGGACTCAGCAATCAGCCCCAGCATTTT. V is TRBV7-9 and J is TRBJ1-5, with unresolved D. Trimming shortened V by 3 bases and J by 1 base, and 10 bases separated the two germline ends. The CDR3 is 15 amino acids. Germline CDR1 is SEHNR and CDR2 is FQNEAQ (reference sequence).

V usage is TRBV29-1 and J usage is TRBJ1-1; maybe TRBD1 (6 bases). Germline V gives CDR1 SQVTM, CDR2 ANQGSEA. The ends were cut back, 4 bases at V and 8 bases at J, with 11 bases in the middle. The CDR3 contains 11 residues. The CDR3 DNA sequence: TGCAGCGTTGTATACAGGGCGGAAGCTTTCTTT. As protein: CSVVYRAEAFF.

The chain links TRBV7-2 to TRBJ2-1, with 7 bases aligning to TRBD2. This CDR3 comprises 12 residues. The V gene's germline CDR1 is SGHTA and CDR2 FQGNSA. The V segment lost 3 bases and the J segment 15 bases; nucleotides outside the gene matches: 8. CDR3 sequence: CASSFGRGRPFF. As DNA, the CDR3 is TGTGCCAGCAGCTTCGGGCGCGGGAGACCGTTCTTC.

This clone was detected only a few times. The chain couples TRBV2 to TRBJ2-7; TRBD1 matches at 7 bases. V lost 2 bases to trimming and J lost 5 bases; unmatched junction nucleotides: 3. This CDR3 has 13 residues. Per germline, CDR1 SNHLY and CDR2 FYNNEI. CDR3 bases: TGTGCCAGCAGTGAAAGGGGGCTCGACGAGCAGTACTTC. Protein sequence: CASSERGLDEQYF.

The chain has TRBV9 and TRBJ2-7; a weak D match, TRBD1 (7 bases). Trimming took off 3 bases at V and 1 base at J, with 11 bases between the two ends. This CDR3 is built from 14 residues. Germline V gene data show CDR1 as SGDLS and CDR2 as YYNGEE. The CDR3 is CASSGGTASYEQYF. DNA of the CDR3: TGTGCCAGCAGCGGCGGGACAGCGTCCTACGAGCAGTACTTC.

This sequence joins TRBV7-2 and TRBJ2-5, with TRBD2 identical over 7 bases. The V segment lost 5 bases and the J segment 4 bases; nucleotides outside the gene matches: 7. Germline loops: CDR1 SGHTA, CDR2 FQGNSA. The CDR3 contains 14 residues. CDR3 sequence (DNA): TGTGCCAGCAGCAAGTGGCTAGCGGCAGAGACCCAGTACTTC. Translating gives CASSKWLAAETQYF.

The V gene is TRBV11-1, the J gene TRBJ2-2; weak D call: TRBD1 (6 bases). Trimming stripped 1 base from V and 6 bases from J, with 15 bases between. Germline CDR1 SGHAT, CDR2 FQDESV (reference sequence). The CDR3 is 16 residues long. Here the CDR3 reads CASSLGGQPGAGELFF. As DNA, the CDR3 is TGTGCCAGCAGCTTAGGGGGACAACCTGGGGCCGGGGAGCTGTTTTTT.

V is TRBV11-2 and J is TRBJ1-1; TRBD1 aligns across 7 bases. Germline CDR1 SGHAT, CDR2 FQNNGV. Unmatched junction bases numbered 16, after V lost 1 base and J lost 2 bases. The CDR3 has 19 residues. CDR3 region: CASSLGRGLLGPGNTEAFF. The DNA of the CDR3 is TGTGCCAGCAGCTTAGGAAGGGGGCTTTTGGGGCCGGGAAACACTGAAGCTTTCTTT. Based on the CDR3 plus reference TRBV11-2 and TRBJ1-1, the full variable domain is EAGVAQSPRYKIIEKRQSVAFWCNPISGHATLYWYQQILGQGPKLLIQFQNNGVVDDSQLPKDRFSAERLKGVDSTLKIQPAKLEDSAVYLCASSLGRGLLGPGNTEAFFGQGTRLTVV.

The chain combines TRBV4-3 with TRBJ2-7; D gene uncertain. Per germline, CDR1 LGHNA and CDR2 YSLEER. V dropped 0 bases and J dropped 2 bases, with 8 bases sitting between them. The CDR3 extends over 14 amino acids. The CDR3 DNA is TGCGCCAGCAGCCAAGATCGCGAAGCCTACGAGCAGTACTTC. Translating it yields CASSQDREAYEQYF.

The chain recombines TRBV7-2 with TRBJ1-2, with TRBD1 as a possible D gene (5 bases). In germline, CDR1 is SGHTA, CDR2 FQGNSA. V gave up 8 bases and J gave up 3 bases, with 19 bases separating them. This CDR3 spans 15 amino acids. CDR3 in amino acids: CASRTTGAFDYGYTF. The CDR3 DNA reads TGTGCCAGCCGGACTACTGGGGCTTTTGACTATGGCTACACCTTC.

The chain combines TRBV29-1 with TRBJ2-7; 8 nucleotides agree with TRBD1. Trimming took 2 bases from V and 5 from J; bases not matched to a gene: 5. Germline V CDR1 and CDR2: SQVTM, ANQGSEA. The CDR3 runs 13 residues. The CDR3 DNA is TGCAGCGTTGAATCCGGACAGGGTAACGAGCAGTACTTC. Residues: CSVESGQGNEQYF.

This chain links TRBV5-4 with TRBJ2-7, with 8 bases lining up with TRBD2. The CDR3 has 14 residues. V lost 3 bases, J lost 3 bases, and 5 bases stayed unmatched. CDR1 and CDR2 from the germline V gene are SGHNT and YYREEE (reference sequence). Here the CDR3 reads CASSSSSGLYEQYF. DNA of the CDR3: TGTGCCAGCAGCTCTTCTAGCGGGCTCTACGAGCAGTACTTC.

V and J are TRBV6-5 and TRBJ2-2; D may be TRBD1 (6 bases). Germline lookup yields CDR1 MNHEY and CDR2 SVGAGI. V was cut by 6 bases and J by 1 base, with 12 bases left in between. This CDR3 has 15 residues. The DNA of the CDR3 is TGTGCCAGCAGAACCGACAGGATGAACACCGGGGAGCTGTTTTTT. This gives the protein CASRTDRMNTGELFF.

This CDR3 reads CASSQVTSGGPLGETQYF. Written as DNA, the CDR3 is TGTGCCAGCAGCCAAGTGACTAGCGGGGGCCCCCTCGGAGAGACCCAGTACTTC. This chain connects TRBV4-2 to TRBJ2-5; 12 bases match TRBD2. Germline V gene data show CDR1 as LGHNA and CDR2 as YNFKEQ. CDR3 size: 18 residues. V lost 1 base and J lost 4; bases outside the gene matches: 10.

This clone was counted a few times. The same CDR3 is also encoded by other DNA sequences in this sample. The chain joins TRBV5-1 to TRBJ2-1; TRBD2 matches 11 bases. Trimming cost V 5 bases and J 4 bases; bases outside gene matches: 2. The CDR3 runs to 14 residues. In germline, CDR1 is SGHRS, CDR2 YFSETQ. CDR3 loop: CASSTSGGYNEQFF. The CDR3, as DNA: TGCGCCAGCAGTACTAGCGGGGGTTACAATGAGCAGTTCTTC.

In its sample, this clone was seen a few times. The rearrangement links TRBV6-5 to TRBJ2-7, with D tentatively TRBD2 (5 bases). The CDR3 runs to 13 residues. Per germline, CDR1 MNHEY and CDR2 SVGAGI. Trimming left V 5 bases short and J 1 base short, with 9 bases between. The chain's CDR3 is CASSHRGSYEQYF. The DNA for the CDR3 is TGTGCCAGCAGTCACCGGGGTTCCTACGAGCAGTACTTC.

The J gene is TRBJ2-6, the V gene TRBV11-3; 8 bases map to TRBD1. V lost 1 base and J lost 0; bases outside the gene matches: 5. CDR1 is SGHNT and CDR2 is YENEEA in the germline V gene. This CDR3 has 18 residues. CDR3 in amino acids: CASSLGDRFISGANVLTF. CDR3 nucleotides: TGTGCCAGCAGCTTAGGGGACAGGTTCATCTCTGGGGCCAACGTCCTGACTTTC.

This chain uses TRBV5-4 with TRBJ2-1, with 8 bases lining up with TRBD2. V trimming: 4 bases; J trimming: 5 bases; junction bases outside the gene matches: 8. The CDR3 covers 15 residues. Germline assignment: CDR1 SGHNT and CDR2 YYREEE (reference sequence). The CDR3 sequence: CASSQDGGAHNEQFF. CDR3 coding DNA: TGTGCCAGCAGCCAGGACGGGGGGGCCCACAATGAGCAGTTCTTC. Using reference TRBV5-4 and TRBJ2-1 for the parts outside the CDR3, the full variable domain is ETGVTQSPTHLIKTRGQQVTLRCSSQSGHNTVSWYQQALGQGPQFIFQYYREEENGRGNFPPRFSGLQFPNYSSELNVNALELDDSALYLCASSQDGGAHNEQFFGPGTRLTVL.